This passage covers 14 T cell receptor beta chains from one sample sequenced in a study of blood T cell repertoires in COVID-19 (dated by TCRdb to 2018 to 2020). The library was obtained by the immunoSEQ multiplex PCR assay. The immuneACCESS repertoire file appears here via TCRdb, limited to in-frame rearrangements. These files lack a portion of the clones; in checked studies, under half of the deficit traces to unresolved V genes, and the cause of the others is not known. In all, the sample holds about 250,000 clones, and about nine tenths of those were seen once. The top ten hold approximately 2.8% of the sample. The sample consisted of PBMCs or T cells enriched from blood (not recorded which). The receptors here all came from a woman aged 30 to 39 with acute COVID-19.

The chain links TRBV27 to TRBJ1-1; possible D gene TRBD1, 6 bases. CDR1 and CDR2 (germline): MNHEY, SMNVEV (reference sequence). This CDR3 comprises 13 residues. Trimming removed 8 bases from V and 8 bases from J, with 18 bases in between. The CDR3 reads CASARFSGQEAFF. The CDR3 nucleotides read TGTGCCAGCGCCCGTTTCTCAGGACAGGAAGCTTTCTTT.

The rearrangement links TRBV10-3 to TRBJ1-4, with 7 positions matching TRBD1. Germline V gene lookup returns CDR1 ENHRY and CDR2 SYGVKD. Unmatched junction bases numbered 11, after V lost 10 bases and J lost 0 bases. This CDR3 comprises 16 residues. The CDR3 DNA follows: TGTGCCACCCGGGGTGGGACAGATTCAACTAATGAAAAACTGTTTTTT. Protein sequence: CATRGGTDSTNEKLFF.

The rearrangement joins TRBV4-1 to TRBJ1-5; no clear D. V lost 0 bases and J lost 0, with 12 bases in between. Per germline, CDR1 MGHRA and CDR2 YSYEKL. This CDR3 spans 17 amino acids. The CDR3 protein is CASSQDSRVASNQPQHF. DNA of the CDR3: TGCGCCAGCAGCCAAGATAGCAGAGTCGCTAGCAATCAGCCCCAGCATTTT.

The chain combines TRBV13 with TRBJ1-5; D not certain. This CDR3 is 12 amino acids long. Germline V gene lookup returns CDR1 PRHDT and CDR2 FYEKMQ (reference sequence). V shed 4 bases and J shed 8 bases, with 9 bases lying between them. CDR3 protein: CASSSGEEPQHF. DNA for the CDR3: TGTGCCAGCAGCTCCGGGGAAGAGCCCCAGCATTTT.

V is TRBV6-2 or TRBV6-3 and J is TRBJ2-7, with TRBD1 identical over 7 bases. The CDR3 covers 16 residues. The trim removed 2 bases at V and 3 bases at J, leaving 10 bases unmatched. Germline V lookup: CDR1 MNHEY, CDR2 SVGEGT. The CDR3 region has the DNA TGTGCCAGCAGTTACGGATTGCAGGGGGATGGCTACGAGCAGTACTTC. Translated, it gives CASSYGLQGDGYEQYF.

J is TRBJ2-3 and V is TRBV27; 8 positions agree with TRBD2. The V gene end was trimmed by 9 bases and the J gene end by 2 bases; junction bases not matched to a gene: 13. Looked up from germline, CDR1 is MNHEY and CDR2 is SMNVEV (reference sequence). The CDR3 is made up of 16 amino acids. CDR3 sequence: CASRVSQRGITDTQYF. The CDR3 DNA sequence: TGTGCCAGTCGGGTGAGTCAGCGGGGGATCACAGATACGCAGTATTTT.

Worth noting for this clone: This CDR3 is also generated by other DNA sequences in the sample. The rearrangement uses TRBV10-3 and TRBJ1-5; TRBD1 matches at 9 bases. With 4 bases clipped from V and 6 bases from J, the junction kept 4 bases outside the gene matches. CDR1 is ENHRY and CDR2 is SYGVKD in the germline V gene. The CDR3 contains 14 residues. The CDR3 loop reads CAISGTGEGQPQHF. DNA for the CDR3: TGTGCCATCAGTGGGACAGGGGAGGGTCAGCCCCAGCATTTT.

Points on this clone: One end of the junction is discordant with germline, which a read error may explain. The chain has TRBV7-7 and TRBJ2-1; 9 bases align to TRBD2. Germline CDR1 SSHAT, CDR2 FNYEAQ (reference sequence). This CDR3 spans 15 amino acids. CDR3 loop: CASSLSAGGRNEQFF. CDR3 nucleotides: TGTGCTAGCAGCTTATCGGCGGGGGGGCGTAATGAGCAGTTCTTC.

The genes are TRBV6-5 and TRBJ1-6; D is ambiguous. Germline lookup yields CDR1 MNHEY and CDR2 SVGAGI. The CDR3 consists of 15 residues. V lost 2 bases, J lost 0 bases, and 5 bases lay in between. The CDR3 is CASSYDSSYNSPLHF. The CDR3 bases are TGTGCCAGCAGTTACGATAGCTCCTATAATTCACCCCTCCACTTT.

The chain couples TRBV7-9 to TRBJ2-1, with TRBD1 as a possible D gene (5 bases). Germline CDR1 and CDR2: SEHNR and FQNEAQ (reference sequence). The CDR3 length is 12 residues. Between the trimmed V and J ends, which lost 4 bases and 7 bases, there was a span of 8 bases. The chain's CDR3 is CASSYSGNEQFF. Written as DNA, the CDR3 is TGTGCCAGCAGCTACTCAGGGAATGAGCAGTTCTTC.

This chain uses TRBV12-5 with TRBJ1-6; no definite D call. There are 13 residues in the CDR3. Germline V gene sequence: CDR1 LGHNT, CDR2 FRNRAP. V lost 7 bases and J lost 4, with 8 bases in between. The CDR3 DNA follows: TGTGCTAGTGATGGAGGTTATAATTCACCCCTCCACTTT. It yields the protein CASDGGYNSPLHF. Based on the CDR3 plus reference TRBV12-5 and TRBJ1-6, the full variable domain is DARVTQTPRHKVTEMGQEVTMRCQPILGHNTVFWYRQTMMQGLELLAYFRNRAPLDDSGMPKDRFSAEMPDATLATLKIQPSEPRDSAVYFCASDGGYNSPLHFGNGTRLTVT.

The V call is TRBV5-6, the J call TRBJ2-7, with TRBD1 matching 7 bases. Losses at the gene ends were 4 bases for V and 0 bases for J; bases not matched to a gene: 7. Germline V gene data show CDR1 as SGHDT and CDR2 as YYEEEE. This CDR3 has 15 residues. Here the CDR3 reads CASSTGAPSSYEQYF. The CDR3 DNA follows: TGTGCCAGCAGCACAGGGGCCCCTAGCTCCTACGAGCAGTACTTC. Looking up the rest from reference TRBV5-6 and TRBJ2-7 gives the full variable domain: DAGVTQSPTHLIKTRGQQVTLRCSPKSGHDTVSWYQQALGQGPQFIFQYYEEEERQRGNFPDRFSGHQFPNYSSELNVNALLLGDSALYLCASSTGAPSSYEQYFGPGTRLTVT.

This chain links TRBV5-6 with TRBJ2-6; 7 positions agree with TRBD1. Germline loops: CDR1 SGHDT, CDR2 YYEEEE. Trimming took 2 bases from V and 0 from J; bases not matched to a gene: 5. CDR3 length: 17 amino acids. The DNA of the CDR3 is TGTGCCAGCAGCTTCGACAGGGTCTACTCTGGGGCCAACGTCCTGACTTTC. It encodes CASSFDRVYSGANVLTF. The full variable domain, with the rest looked up from reference TRBV5-6 and TRBJ2-6, is DAGVTQSPTHLIKTRGQQVTLRCSPKSGHDTVSWYQQALGQGPQFIFQYYEEEERQRGNFPDRFSGHQFPNYSSELNVNALLLGDSALYLCASSFDRVYSGANVLTFGAGSRLTVL.

The chain employs TRBV30 and TRBJ2-1; TRBD2 aligns across 8 bases. The germline V gene encodes CDR1 GTSNPN and CDR2 SVGIG (reference sequence). The trim removed 2 bases at V and 6 bases at J, leaving 6 bases unmatched. This CDR3 contains 14 residues. This CDR3 is CAWSRQRGLNEQFF. In DNA, the CDR3 is TGTGCCTGGAGTCGGCAGCGGGGGCTCAATGAGCAGTTCTTC.